A single sample gave rise to the 2 T cell receptor beta chains below, sequenced in a study of PD-L1 blockade in urothelial cancer. Profiling relied on immunoSEQ multiplex PCR, and the TCRdb table lists in-frame clones only, not all of them. The table records 86,000 or so clones, around 85% of them present only once. As for time point: pretreatment peripheral blood. Sequencing was performed on PBMCs, taken around atezolizumab (anti-PD-L1) treatment. These receptors originate from a man aged 55 to 70 with urothelial cancer.

J is TRBJ2-3 and V is TRBV28, with D maybe TRBD1 (5 bases). Germline values: CDR1 MDHEN, CDR2 SYDVKM. V was trimmed by 6 bases and J by 6 bases, leaving 13 bases between them. The CDR3 is 13 residues long. Here the CDR3 DNA reads TGTGCCAGCAGCTCCTCTCACAGGGATACGCAGTATTTT. Amino acids: CASSSSHRDTQYF.

The chain has TRBV5-5 and TRBJ2-5; TRBD2 agrees at 13 bases. J was trimmed by 1 base and V by 0 bases; bases with no gene match: 6. Germline loops: CDR1 SGHKS, CDR2 YYEKEE (reference sequence). The CDR3 runs 18 residues. CDR3: CASSLDYGLAGVQETQYF. In nucleotides, the CDR3 is TGTGCCAGCAGCTTGGATTACGGACTAGCGGGAGTCCAAGAGACCCAGTACTTC. Based on the CDR3 plus reference TRBV5-5 and TRBJ2-5, the full variable domain is DAGVTQSPTHLIKTRGQQVTLRCSPISGHKSVSWYQQVLGQGPQFIFQYYEKEERGRGNFPDRFSARQFPNYSSELNVNALLLGDSALYLCASSLDYGLAGVQETQYFGPGTRLLVL.